The 30 T cell receptor beta chains in this list originate from one sample, sequenced in a study of blood T cell repertoires in COVID-19. Clones were sequenced by immunoSEQ multiplex PCR, and TCRdb holds only the in-frame ones, with some missing. The sample lists roughly 250,000 clones; 91% were seen once. Sequencing used PBMCs or T cells enriched from blood (not recorded which). These receptors were collected from a human donor in a cohort exposed to, infected with or recovered from COVID-19 (not recorded which). The donor label of this sample is uncertain.

This rearrangement joins TRBV29-1 to TRBJ2-3; 8 positions agree with TRBD1. Germline V gives CDR1 SQVTM, CDR2 ANQGSEA. The trim removed 6 bases at V and 2 bases at J, leaving 7 bases unmatched. This CDR3 has 14 amino acids. CDR3 region: CSVGTGGSTDTQYF. CDR3 DNA sequence: TGCAGCGTGGGTACAGGGGGTTCCACAGATACGCAGTATTTT.

This chain joins TRBV5-1 and TRBJ1-5; D is unresolved. V lost 6 bases to trimming and J lost 3 bases, with 13 bases between them. Germline V lookup: CDR1 SGHRS, CDR2 YFSETQ. This CDR3 is built from 14 residues. CDR3 in DNA: TGCGCCAGCATCAATAGGAGGGTCAATCAGCCCCAGCATTTT. Residues: CASINRRVNQPQHF.

The chain links TRBV27 to TRBJ1-6, with a tentative D call TRBD1 (6 bases). The CDR3 spans 16 residues. The ends were cut back, 7 bases at V and 7 bases at J, with 20 bases in the middle. Germline V gene data show CDR1 as MNHEY and CDR2 as SMNVEV (reference sequence). As DNA, the CDR3 is TGTGCCAGCACCCAAACCCAGACAGGAAAGAATTCACCCCTCCACTTT. It specifies CASTQTQTGKNSPLHF.

The chain employs TRBV10-3 and TRBJ1-4; 9 bases are a match to TRBD1. From germline, CDR1 is ENHRY and CDR2 SYGVKD. The junction had 10 bases not matched to a gene; V was cut back by 0 bases and J by 11 bases. The CDR3 runs to 16 residues. CDR3 nucleotides: TGTGCCATCAGTGAGTCGGGGACAGGGCCCTCCCCTAAACTGTTTTTT. Translation: CAISESGTGPSPKLFF.

This rearrangement joins TRBV12-3 or TRBV12-4 to TRBJ1-5; D ambiguous. Deletions cut 2 bases from V and 5 bases from J, with 7 bases between. The CDR3 contains 13 residues. The CDR3 DNA reads TGTGCCAGCAGTTTATTACTAGATCAGCCCCAGCATTTT. Its protein product is CASSLLLDQPQHF.

The rearrangement joins TRBV2 to TRBJ2-1, with D perhaps TRBD2 (6 bases). Germline V gives CDR1 SNHLY, CDR2 FYNNEI. This CDR3 contains 11 residues. V was cut by 9 bases and J by 15 bases, with 18 bases left in between. This CDR3 is CASQLGGRRFF. The CDR3 DNA sequence: TGTGCCAGTCAACTAGGAGGGAGACGGTTCTTC.

The chain employs TRBV6-1 and TRBJ2-5, with TRBD2 matching over 7 bases. The CDR3 contains 16 residues. The germline CDR1 and CDR2 sequences are MNHNS and SASEGT. The V segment lost 2 bases and the J segment 5 bases; nucleotides outside the gene matches: 11. The CDR3 reads CASSESGNPGGETQYF. The CDR3 DNA reads as TGTGCCAGCAGTGAATCCGGGAATCCGGGAGGCGAGACCCAGTACTTC.

The chain has TRBV12-3 or TRBV12-4 and TRBJ1-6; D is unresolved. The V end lost 2 bases, the J end lost 9 bases, and 5 bases lay between the germline ends. This CDR3 is built from 12 residues. CDR3 region: CASSLSVSPLHF. As DNA, the CDR3 is TGTGCCAGCAGTTTAAGCGTTTCACCCCTCCACTTT.

The chain recombines TRBV5-4 with TRBJ1-2, with 9 bases lining up with TRBD1. Trimming took 4 bases from V and 8 from J; bases not matched to a gene: 6. CDR3 length equals 13 residues. Germline V gene lookup returns CDR1 SGHNT and CDR2 YYREEE (reference sequence). The DNA for the CDR3 is TGTGCCAGCAGCCGGGACAGGGACTTGGGCTACACCTTC. The encoded protein is CASSRDRDLGYTF.

The chain employs TRBV29-1 and TRBJ2-5; TRBD2 matches 8 bases. The V segment lost 0 bases and the J segment 7 bases; nucleotides outside the gene matches: 7. The CDR3 contains 14 residues. Germline lookup yields CDR1 SQVTM and CDR2 ANQGSEA. The CDR3: CSVEDRGGGGTQYF. The CDR3 nucleotides are TGCAGCGTTGAAGATCGGGGGGGCGGGGGGACCCAGTACTTC.

The V and J genes are TRBV11-2 and TRBJ2-7; D gene uncertain. V dropped 2 bases and J dropped 1 base, with 6 bases sitting between them. The CDR3 length is 13 residues. Germline CDR1 SGHAT, CDR2 FQNNGV. The CDR3 DNA reads as TGTGCCAGCAGCTTATGGAGTTCCTACGAGCAGTACTTC. Amino acid sequence: CASSLWSSYEQYF.

J is TRBJ2-1 and V is TRBV6-5; 8 bases map to TRBD2. This CDR3 is 15 amino acids long. V dropped 6 bases and J dropped 2; count of bases not matched to a gene: 6. Germline assignment: CDR1 MNHEY and CDR2 SVGAGI. DNA of the CDR3: TGTGCCAGCAGATCAACCGGGGGGGCCTACAATGAGCAGTTCTTC. It encodes CASRSTGGAYNEQFF.

The gene calls are TRBV7-2 and TRBJ1-6; D perhaps matches TRBD1 (5 bases). Germline V gene data show CDR1 as SGHTA and CDR2 as FQGNSA. V was shortened by 3 bases and J by 3 bases, with 15 bases between the two germline ends. The CDR3 loop spans 17 amino acids. DNA for the CDR3: TGTGCCAGCAGCTTGGAGGGACTGCCCGGCTATAATTCACCCCTCCACTTT. This translates into CASSLEGLPGYNSPLHF.

The chain joins TRBV2 to TRBJ2-1; unclear D gene. Between the trimmed V and J ends, which lost 8 bases and 0 bases, there was a span of 8 bases. Germline V lookup: CDR1 SNHLY, CDR2 FYNNEI. This CDR3 is built from 13 residues. The CDR3 nucleotides read TGTGCCAGCTGGGCAGGCTCCTACAATGAGCAGTTCTTC. Translated: CASWAGSYNEQFF.

The chain couples TRBV13 to TRBJ2-5, with D perhaps matching TRBD1 (5 bases). This CDR3 contains 15 residues. Germline V gene lookup returns CDR1 PRHDT and CDR2 FYEKMQ (reference sequence). Trimming left V 2 bases short and J 3 bases short, with 13 bases between. DNA for the CDR3: TGTGCCAGCAGCTTAAAAGGTCAGGGTGAAGAGACCCAGTACTTC. It codes for CASSLKGQGEETQYF. The variable domain in full, with the rest retrieved from reference TRBV13 and TRBJ2-5, is AAGVIQSPRHLIKEKRETATLKCYPIPRHDTVYWYQQGPGQDPQFLISFYEKMQSDKGSIPDRFSAQQFSDYHSELNMSSLELGDSALYFCASSLKGQGEETQYFGPGTRLLVL.

The chain joins TRBV5-1 to TRBJ1-1; D is unresolved. V gave up 0 bases and J gave up 1 base, with 4 bases separating them. Germline values: CDR1 SGHRS, CDR2 YFSETQ. The CDR3 is made up of 13 amino acids. The DNA for the CDR3 is TGCGCCAGCAGCTTGGCCTCGAACACTGAAGCTTTCTTT. Translated: CASSLASNTEAFF. Together with reference TRBV5-1 and TRBJ1-1, the CDR3 gives the full variable domain: KAGVTQTPRYLIKTRGQQVTLSCSPISGHRSVSWYQQTPGQGLQFLFEYFSETQRNKGNFPGRFSGRQFSNSRSEMNVSTLELGDSALYLCASSLASNTEAFFGQGTRLTVV.

The rearrangement links TRBV30 to TRBJ2-7; 8 bases agree with TRBD1. V was clipped by 0 bases and J by 1 base; unmatched bases: 5. From germline, CDR1 is GTSNPN and CDR2 SVGIG (reference sequence). There are 15 residues in the CDR3. The CDR3 protein is CAWSVPRTGSYEQYF. The CDR3, as DNA: TGTGCCTGGAGTGTACCCCGGACAGGGTCCTACGAGCAGTACTTC.

The chain couples TRBV19 to TRBJ1-2; D is perhaps TRBD1 (5 bases). The CDR3 is 13 residues long. Per germline, CDR1 LNHDA and CDR2 SQIVND (reference sequence). Trimming removed 3 bases at V and 4 bases at J, with 9 bases between. The CDR3 DNA is TGTGCCAGTAGTATGACAGAAGCCTATGGCTACACCTTC. This codes for CASSMTEAYGYTF.

The CDR3 DNA reads as TGCAGCGTCCGGGACAGTGTCTACGAGCAGTACTTC. It is translated as CSVRDSVYEQYF. V and J are TRBV29-1 and TRBJ2-7, with 7 bases matching TRBD1. The junction had 5 bases not matched to a gene; V was cut back by 6 bases and J by 3 bases. Germline lookup yields CDR1 SQVTM and CDR2 ANQGSEA. This CDR3 comprises 12 residues.

This clone was seen a handful of times. The CDR3 nucleotides are TGTGCCAGCAGCTTCGGGACCTACGAGCAGTACTTC. Protein sequence: CASSFGTYEQYF. The rearrangement links TRBV7-9 to TRBJ2-7, with a possible D match to TRBD2 (5 bases). In germline, CDR1 is SEHNR, CDR2 FQNEAQ (reference sequence). The CDR3 consists of 12 residues. Trimming took off 3 bases at V and 2 bases at J, with 5 bases between the two ends.

The rearrangement joins TRBV7-9 to TRBJ1-2, with a possible D match to TRBD1 (5 bases). The CDR3 covers 16 residues. Germline-derived CDR1 and CDR2 are SEHNR and FQNEAQ (reference sequence). V lost 2 bases, J lost 0 bases, and 13 bases lay in between. The CDR3, as DNA: TGTGCCAGCAGCTTACGGCGGGGACCCGCTAACTATGGCTACACCTTC. Translating gives CASSLRRGPANYGYTF.

The gene calls are TRBV3-1 (or the pseudogene TRBV3-2) and TRBJ2-3; D perhaps matches TRBD2 (5 bases). CDR3 length: 15 residues. The germline V gene encodes CDR1 LGHDT and CDR2 YNNKEL (reference sequence). The germline V and J ends were trimmed by 4 bases and 0 bases, with 11 bases remaining between them. The DNA for the CDR3 is TGTGCCAGCAGCCCGCAGAGGACTAGCACAGATACGCAGTATTTT. Its translation: CASSPQRTSTDTQYF.

The rearrangement joins TRBV7-3 to TRBJ1-2; D may be TRBD1 (5 bases). V shed 5 bases and J shed 1 base, with 8 bases lying between them. Germline assignment: CDR1 SGHTA and CDR2 FQGTGA. The CDR3 runs to 13 residues. The chain's CDR3 is CASSRDSNYGYTF. Here the CDR3 DNA reads TGTGCCAGCAGCCGAGACAGTAACTATGGCTACACCTTC.

The gene calls are TRBV6-5 and TRBJ2-7; D gene uncertain. V was trimmed by 2 bases and J by 1 base, leaving 6 bases between them. Germline V lookup: CDR1 MNHEY, CDR2 SVGAGI. There are 13 residues in the CDR3. Here the CDR3 reads CASSYDQSYEQYF. For the CDR3, the DNA is TGTGCCAGCAGTTACGATCAGTCCTACGAGCAGTACTTC.

This CDR3 is CASTGTGGTDTQYF. CDR3 bases: TGTGCCAGTACCGGGACAGGGGGGACAGATACGCAGTATTTT. V and J are TRBV6-5 and TRBJ2-3, with 11 bases aligning to TRBD1. Trimming at V came to 9 bases and at J to 3 bases, leaving 5 bases not matched to a gene. CDR3 size: 14 residues. Per germline, CDR1 MNHEY and CDR2 SVGAGI.

This chain uses TRBV3-1 (or the pseudogene TRBV3-2) with TRBJ1-2, with TRBD1 matching over 8 bases. J gave up 8 bases and V 4 bases, and 9 bases lay outside the gene matches. The CDR3 contains 14 residues. CDR1 and CDR2 (germline): LGHDT, YNNKEL (reference sequence). CDR3 amino acids: CASSLVQGARGYTF. CDR3 DNA sequence: TGTGCCAGCAGCCTAGTGCAGGGGGCGCGCGGCTACACCTTC.

This clone came up once. The chain has TRBV6-6 and TRBJ1-1, with 8 bases matching TRBD1. Trimming at V came to 6 bases and at J to 5 bases, leaving 8 bases not matched to a gene. This CDR3 has 14 residues. CDR1 MNHNY and CDR2 SVGAGI come from the germline V gene (reference sequence). In DNA, the CDR3 is TGTGCCAGCAGAGGGCAGGGGGCGGAAACTGAAGCTTTCTTT. The encoded protein is CASRGQGAETEAFF.

This rearrangement joins TRBV7-2 to TRBJ2-2, with 8 bases that match TRBD2. The V and J ends lost 3 bases and 3 bases, in that order; junction bases with no gene match: 3. This CDR3 comprises 15 residues. Germline V gives CDR1 SGHTA, CDR2 FQGNSA. The CDR3 DNA sequence: TGTGCCAGCAGCTTGTACGGGGGGGACACCGGGGAGCTGTTTTTT. It yields the protein CASSLYGGDTGELFF.

The chain links TRBV5-1 to TRBJ1-1, with 8 nucleotides matching TRBD1. CDR1 and CDR2 from the germline V gene are SGHRS and YFSETQ. There are 17 residues in the CDR3. V was pared by 0 bases and J by 0 bases, with 7 bases of the junction left unmatched. Here the CDR3 DNA reads TGCGCCAGCAGCTTGGGGGGACAGGTATTAATGAACACTGAAGCTTTCTTT. Protein sequence: CASSLGGQVLMNTEAFF.

The V gene is TRBV15, the J gene TRBJ1-5, with a possible D match to TRBD1 (6 bases). The CDR3 runs 16 residues. Germline V gene data show CDR1 as LNHNV and CDR2 as YYDKDF (reference sequence). V shed 0 bases and J shed 5 bases, with 14 bases lying between them. This chain's CDR3 is CATSREEQGWDQPQHF. DNA for the CDR3: TGTGCCACCAGCAGAGAAGAACAGGGATGGGATCAGCCCCAGCATTTT.